These T cell receptor beta chains were read from a single sample in a study of radiotherapy plus CTLA-4 blockade in lung cancer. Assay used: immunoSEQ multiplex PCR; TCRdb lists only in-frame clones, some missing. The sample has tens of thousands of clones; approximately 84% are singletons. This material consisted of peripheral blood, taken from a patient treated with radiotherapy plus ipilimumab. These receptors were collected from a human donor with non-small cell lung cancer who had a partial response to radiotherapy plus ipilimumab. Each CDR3 is given with its conserved first and last residue. The D gene is left open where the match is weak. Clone size is shown for a subset of rows, as once, few, many or a class of expanded clone.

d_gene: -; j_gene: TRBJ2-5; v_gene: TRBV11-2; abundance: -; len: 13; CDR3aa: CASKQEVQETQYF; CDR3nt: TGTGCCAGCAAGCAGGAAGTACAAGAGACCCAGTACTTC
d_gene: -; j_gene: TRBJ1-4; v_gene: TRBV27; abundance: -; len: 14; CDR3aa: CASRYSATNEKLFF; CDR3nt: TGTGCCAGCAGATACAGTGCAACTAATGAAAAACTGTTTTTT
d_gene: -; j_gene: TRBJ1-1; v_gene: TRBV2; abundance: -; len: 14; CDR3aa: CASSGQGYTSEAFF; CDR3nt: TGTGCCAGCAGTGGGCAGGGTTACACTTCTGAAGCTTTCTTT
d_gene: -; j_gene: TRBJ2-1; v_gene: TRBV21-1; abundance: -; len: 16; CDR3aa: CASSQGVAENYNEQFF; CDR3nt: TGTGCCAGCAGCCAAGGAGTAGCGGAAAACTACAATGAGCAGTTCTTC
d_gene: -; j_gene: TRBJ1-5; v_gene: TRBV7-2; abundance: -; len: 15; CDR3aa: CASSRTGTRNQPQHF; CDR3nt: TGTGCCAGCAGTCGAACAGGAACTCGCAATCAGCCCCAGCATTTT
d_gene: -; j_gene: TRBJ1-5; v_gene: TRBV30; abundance: -; len: 15; CDR3aa: CAWSVGGPSNQPQHF; CDR3nt: TGTGCCTGGAGTGTAGGGGGACCCAGCAATCAGCCCCAGCATTTT
d_gene: TRBD2; j_gene: TRBJ2-1; v_gene: TRBV5-1; abundance: -; len: 15; CDR3aa: CASRAASGSLSEQFF; CDR3nt: TGCGCCAGCAGGGCTGCTAGCGGGAGTTTAAGTGAGCAGTTCTTC
d_gene: -; j_gene: TRBJ1-2; v_gene: TRBV28; abundance: -; len: 14; CDR3aa: CASSLQQGRVGYTF; CDR3nt: TGTGCCAGCAGTTTACAACAGGGAAGAGTGGGGTACACCTTC
d_gene: -; j_gene: TRBJ1-2; v_gene: TRBV6-6; abundance: -; len: 15; CDR3aa: CATTSGGSGYYGYTF; CDR3nt: TGTGCCACTACGAGCGGGGGTTCGGGGTATTATGGCTACACCTTC
d_gene: -; j_gene: TRBJ1-3; v_gene: TRBV28; abundance: -; len: 15; CDR3aa: CASTAGQGLGNTIYF; CDR3nt: TGTGCCAGCACCGCGGGCCAGGGGTTGGGAAACACCATATATTTT
d_gene: -; j_gene: TRBJ1-1; v_gene: TRBV5-1; abundance: -; len: 14; CDR3aa: CASSLAGGNTEAFF; CDR3nt: TGCGCCAGCAGCTTGGCGGGGGGGAACACTGAAGCTTTCTTT
d_gene: TRBD2; j_gene: TRBJ2-1; v_gene: TRBV6-1; abundance: -; len: 15; CDR3aa: CASSEMSSGYNEQFF; CDR3nt: TGTGCCAGCAGTGAAATGAGTAGCGGGTACAATGAGCAGTTCTTC
d_gene: TRBD2; j_gene: TRBJ2-3; v_gene: TRBV5-1; abundance: few; len: 14; CDR3aa: CASSLGTSADTQYF; CDR3nt: TGCGCCAGCAGCTTGGGGACTAGCGCAGATACGCAGTATTTT
d_gene: -; j_gene: TRBJ1-3; v_gene: TRBV5-4; abundance: few; len: 16; CDR3aa: CASSLVTGISGNTIYF; CDR3nt: TGTGCCAGCAGCTTGGTGACAGGAATCTCTGGAAACACCATATATTTT
d_gene: TRBD2; j_gene: TRBJ2-2; v_gene: TRBV11-1; abundance: -; len: 15; CDR3aa: CASSFSGRYTGELFF; CDR3nt: TGTGCCAGCAGCTTTAGCGGGAGGTACACCGGGGAGCTGTTTTTT
d_gene: -; j_gene: TRBJ1-6; v_gene: TRBV27; abundance: -; len: 19; CDR3aa: CASSPSRQNLYSNNSPLHF; CDR3nt: TGTGCCAGCAGTCCATCGAGACAGAACTTATATTCAAATAATTCACCCCTCCACTTT
d_gene: TRBD1; j_gene: TRBJ1-1; v_gene: TRBV6-5; abundance: -; len: 16; CDR3aa: CASSYAGQGMNTEAFF; CDR3nt: TGTGCCAGCAGTTACGCGGGACAGGGAATGAACACTGAAGCTTTCTTT
d_gene: -; j_gene: TRBJ1-2; v_gene: TRBV10-3; abundance: -; len: 12; CDR3aa: CAISVGGYGYTF; CDR3nt: TGTGCCATCAGTGTGGGGGGCTATGGCTACACCTTC
d_gene: TRBD2; j_gene: TRBJ2-1; v_gene: TRBV10-2; abundance: -; len: 16; CDR3aa: CASTRWGGSASNEQFF; CDR3nt: TGCGCCAGCACCAGATGGGGAGGGAGTGCTTCCAATGAGCAGTTCTTC
d_gene: TRBD1; j_gene: TRBJ1-2; v_gene: TRBV5-6; abundance: -; len: 17; CDR3aa: CASSFWQTGVRNYGYTF; CDR3nt: TGTGCCAGCAGCTTTTGGCAAACAGGGGTGAGGAACTATGGCTACACCTTC
d_gene: -; j_gene: TRBJ2-5; v_gene: TRBV4-1; abundance: -; len: 13; CDR3aa: CASSQGLQETQYF; CDR3nt: TGCGCCAGCAGCCAGGGGCTTCAAGAGACCCAGTACTTC
d_gene: TRBD1; j_gene: TRBJ1-2; v_gene: TRBV6-5; abundance: -; len: 13; CDR3aa: CATSGTDRHGYTF; CDR3nt: TGTGCCACCTCCGGGACAGATCGTCATGGCTACACCTTC
d_gene: -; j_gene: TRBJ2-7; v_gene: TRBV27; abundance: few; len: 13; CDR3aa: CASSYQGHYEQYF; CDR3nt: TGTGCCAGCAGTTACCAGGGCCACTACGAGCAGTACTTC
d_gene: -; j_gene: TRBJ2-3; v_gene: TRBV5-4; abundance: once; len: 15; CDR3aa: CASSLSTMSTDTQYF; CDR3nt: TGTGCCAGCAGCTTGTCGACTATGAGCACAGATACGCAGTATTTT
d_gene: -; j_gene: TRBJ1-2; v_gene: TRBV19; abundance: -; len: 11; CDR3aa: CASTQGSGYTF; CDR3nt: TGTGCCAGTACCCAGGGGAGCGGCTACACCTTC
d_gene: TRBD2; j_gene: TRBJ2-3; v_gene: TRBV19; abundance: -; len: 15; CDR3aa: CASSTSGTSTDTQYF; CDR3nt: TGTGCCAGTAGTACTAGCGGGACTAGCACAGATACGCAGTATTTT
d_gene: -; j_gene: TRBJ1-1; v_gene: TRBV5-1; abundance: -; len: 17; CDR3aa: CASSSVPRGVMNTEAFF; CDR3nt: TGCGCCAGCAGCTCCGTACCCCGGGGGGTCATGAACACTGAAGCTTTCTTT
d_gene: TRBD1; j_gene: TRBJ2-1; v_gene: TRBV28; abundance: -; len: 16; CDR3aa: CASSYSRDRSYNEQFF; CDR3nt: TGTGCCAGCAGTTATTCCCGGGACAGGTCCTACAATGAGCAGTTCTTC
d_gene: -; j_gene: TRBJ2-1; v_gene: TRBV28; abundance: -; len: 16; CDR3aa: CASSLADWSSYNEQFF; CDR3nt: TGTGCCAGCAGTTTAGCCGACTGGAGCTCCTACAATGAGCAGTTCTTC
d_gene: -; j_gene: TRBJ1-4; v_gene: TRBV6-1; abundance: -; len: 16; CDR3aa: CASSEAGAGVREKLFF; CDR3nt: TGTGCCAGCAGTGAAGCGGGAGCAGGGGTGAGGGAAAAACTGTTTTTT
d_gene: TRBD1; j_gene: TRBJ2-5; v_gene: TRBV5-4; abundance: -; len: 13; CDR3aa: CASSPDRQETQYF; CDR3nt: TGTGCCAGCAGCCCGGACAGGCAAGAGACCCAGTACTTC
d_gene: TRBD2; j_gene: TRBJ2-5; v_gene: TRBV6-1; abundance: -; len: 15; CDR3aa: CASSELAGDQETQYF; CDR3nt: TGTGCCAGCAGTGAACTAGCGGGAGACCAAGAGACCCAGTACTTC
d_gene: TRBD1; j_gene: TRBJ2-1; v_gene: TRBV28; abundance: once; len: 16; CDR3aa: CASNPAGTGGNDEQFF; CDR3nt: TGTGCCAGCAATCCCGCCGGGACAGGGGGTAACGATGAGCAGTTCTTC
d_gene: TRBD2; j_gene: TRBJ2-2; v_gene: TRBV29-1; abundance: -; len: 14; CDR3aa: CSVGTSGRTGELFF; CDR3nt: TGCAGCGTTGGGACTAGCGGGAGAACCGGGGAGCTGTTTTTT
d_gene: TRBD2; j_gene: TRBJ2-1; v_gene: TRBV7-3; abundance: once; len: 17; CDR3aa: CASSLSRTSGRGNEQFF; CDR3nt: TGTGCCAGCAGCTTATCCCGGACTAGCGGGAGGGGAAATGAGCAGTTCTTC
d_gene: -; j_gene: TRBJ1-4; v_gene: TRBV7-2; abundance: few; len: 15; CDR3aa: CASSLAGGGMRKLFF; CDR3nt: TGTGCCAGCAGCTTAGCGGGAGGAGGGATGAGGAAACTGTTTTTT
d_gene: TRBD1; j_gene: TRBJ1-2; v_gene: TRBV18; abundance: -; len: 14; CDR3aa: CASSPPGTGEHYTF; CDR3nt: TGTGCCAGCTCACCACCGGGGACAGGGGAACACTACACCTTC
d_gene: -; j_gene: TRBJ1-1; v_gene: TRBV7-9; abundance: -; len: 14; CDR3aa: CASSLGVGGSEAFF; CDR3nt: TGTGCCAGCAGCTTAGGGGTCGGCGGGTCTGAAGCTTTCTTT
d_gene: -; j_gene: TRBJ1-6; v_gene: TRBV2; abundance: -; len: 15; CDR3aa: CASSEALPEVSPLHF; CDR3nt: TGTGCCAGCAGTGAAGCGCTTCCTGAGGTTTCACCCCTCCACTTT
d_gene: TRBD1; j_gene: TRBJ1-2; v_gene: TRBV6-6; abundance: -; len: 14; CDR3aa: CASSPTGSGYGYTF; CDR3nt: TGTGCCAGCAGTCCGACAGGGTCGGGGTATGGCTACACCTTC
d_gene: -; j_gene: TRBJ1-2; v_gene: TRBV28; abundance: -; len: 12; CDR3aa: CASSGQGYGYTF; CDR3nt: TGTGCCAGCAGTGGTCAGGGGTATGGCTACACCTTC
d_gene: TRBD2; j_gene: TRBJ2-2; v_gene: TRBV5-5; abundance: -; len: 17; CDR3aa: CASSLGSGRTYTGELFF; CDR3nt: TGTGCCAGCAGCTTGGGAAGCGGGAGGACCTACACCGGGGAGCTGTTTTTT
d_gene: -; j_gene: TRBJ2-7; v_gene: TRBV19; abundance: -; len: 13; CDR3aa: CASSIFYDYEQYF; CDR3nt: TGTGCCAGTAGTATTTTCTATGACTACGAGCAGTACTTC